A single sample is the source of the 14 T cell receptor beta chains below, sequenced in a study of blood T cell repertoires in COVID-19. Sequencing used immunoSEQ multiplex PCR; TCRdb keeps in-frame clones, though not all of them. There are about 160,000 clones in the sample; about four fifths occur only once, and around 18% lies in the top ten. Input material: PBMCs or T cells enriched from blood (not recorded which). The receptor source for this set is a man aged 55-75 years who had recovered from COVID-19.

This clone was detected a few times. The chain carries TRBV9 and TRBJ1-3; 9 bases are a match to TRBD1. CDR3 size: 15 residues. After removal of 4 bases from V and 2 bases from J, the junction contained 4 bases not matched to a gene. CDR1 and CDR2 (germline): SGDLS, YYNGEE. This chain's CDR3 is CASSPRQGAGNTIYF. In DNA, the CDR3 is TGTGCCAGCAGCCCCCGACAGGGGGCTGGAAACACCATATATTTT.

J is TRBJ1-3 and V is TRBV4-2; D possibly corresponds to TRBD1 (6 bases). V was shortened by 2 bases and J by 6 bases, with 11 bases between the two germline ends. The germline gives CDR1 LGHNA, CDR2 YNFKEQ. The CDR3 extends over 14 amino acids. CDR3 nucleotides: TGTGCCAGCAGCCAACCGGGACAACTAAACACCATATATTTT. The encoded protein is CASSQPGQLNTIYF.

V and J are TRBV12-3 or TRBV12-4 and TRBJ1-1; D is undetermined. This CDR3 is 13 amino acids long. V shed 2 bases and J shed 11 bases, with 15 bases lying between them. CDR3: CASSLSGRDKAFF. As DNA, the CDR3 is TGTGCCAGCAGTTTAAGTGGGAGGGATAAGGCTTTCTTT.

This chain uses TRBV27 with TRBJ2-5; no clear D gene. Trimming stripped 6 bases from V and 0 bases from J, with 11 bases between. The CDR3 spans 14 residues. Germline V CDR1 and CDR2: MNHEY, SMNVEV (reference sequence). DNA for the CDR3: TGTGCCAGCAGCCCGACTTTGTACCAAGAGACCCAGTACTTC. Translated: CASSPTLYQETQYF.

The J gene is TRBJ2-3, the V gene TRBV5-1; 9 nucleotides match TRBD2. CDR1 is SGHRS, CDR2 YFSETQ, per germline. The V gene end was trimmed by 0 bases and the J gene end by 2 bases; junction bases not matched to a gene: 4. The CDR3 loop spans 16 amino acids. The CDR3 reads CASSLVQRGATDTQYF. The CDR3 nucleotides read TGCGCCAGCAGCTTGGTTCAGCGGGGGGCCACAGATACGCAGTATTTT.

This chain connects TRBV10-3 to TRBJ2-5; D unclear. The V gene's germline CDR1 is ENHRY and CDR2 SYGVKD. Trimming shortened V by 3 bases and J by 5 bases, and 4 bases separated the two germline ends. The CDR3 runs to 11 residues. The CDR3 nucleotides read TGTGCCATCAGTGATGAGGAGACCCAGTACTTC. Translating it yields CAISDEETQYF.

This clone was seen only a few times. The CDR3 nucleotides read TGTGCCAGCAGCTCTCAGCGGGGCTACAATGAGCAGTTCTTC. Translated, it gives CASSSQRGYNEQFF. The chain couples TRBV7-8 to TRBJ2-1; TRBD2 agrees at 7 bases. Per the germline V gene, CDR1 is SGHVS and CDR2 is FQNEAQ. This CDR3 is built from 14 residues. Trimming at V came to 4 bases and at J to 3 bases, leaving 3 bases not matched to a gene.

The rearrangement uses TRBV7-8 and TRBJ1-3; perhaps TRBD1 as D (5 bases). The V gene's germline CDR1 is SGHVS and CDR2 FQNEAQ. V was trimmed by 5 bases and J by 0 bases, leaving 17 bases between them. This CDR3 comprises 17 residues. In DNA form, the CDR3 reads TGTGCCAGCAGCAAGAGGCGGGACCGGAGCTCTGGAAACACCATATATTTT. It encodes CASSKRRDRSSGNTIYF.

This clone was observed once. CDR3 region: CASGEDTTNEKLFF. For the CDR3, the DNA is TGCGCCAGCGGGGAGGATACAACTAATGAAAAACTGTTTTTT. The chain has TRBV5-1 and TRBJ1-4; D is ambiguous. Germline V gene data show CDR1 as SGHRS and CDR2 as YFSETQ. The CDR3 is 14 residues long. V lost 7 bases and J 0 bases, leaving 10 bases between the germline ends.

CDR3 in amino acids: CASRPGHYNSPLHF. The CDR3 DNA follows: TGTGCCAGCAGACCGGGACACTATAATTCACCCCTCCACTTT. This rearrangement joins TRBV28 to TRBJ1-6, with a weak D call TRBD1 (6 bases). The CDR3 is made up of 14 amino acids. V lost 6 bases and J lost 3, with 9 bases in between. Germline CDR1 is MDHEN and CDR2 is SYDVKM.

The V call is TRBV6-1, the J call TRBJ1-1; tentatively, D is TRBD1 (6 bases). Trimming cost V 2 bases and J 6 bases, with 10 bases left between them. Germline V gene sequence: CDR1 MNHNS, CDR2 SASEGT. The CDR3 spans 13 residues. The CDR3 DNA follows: TGTGCCAGCAGTGAAACAGGGAGACCTGAAGCTTTCTTT. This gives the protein CASSETGRPEAFF.

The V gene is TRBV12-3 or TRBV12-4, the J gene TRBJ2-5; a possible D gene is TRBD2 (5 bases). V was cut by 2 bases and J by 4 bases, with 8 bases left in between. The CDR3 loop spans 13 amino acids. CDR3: CASSLNGGETQYF. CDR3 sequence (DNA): TGTGCCAGCAGTTTAAATGGAGGAGAGACCCAGTACTTC.

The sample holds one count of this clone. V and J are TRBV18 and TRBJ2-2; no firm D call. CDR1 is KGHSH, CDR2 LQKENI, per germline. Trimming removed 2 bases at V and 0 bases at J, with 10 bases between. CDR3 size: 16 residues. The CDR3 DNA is TGTGCCAGCTCACCAAGGAGCGCCGCGAACACCGGGGAGCTGTTTTTT. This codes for CASSPRSAANTGELFF.

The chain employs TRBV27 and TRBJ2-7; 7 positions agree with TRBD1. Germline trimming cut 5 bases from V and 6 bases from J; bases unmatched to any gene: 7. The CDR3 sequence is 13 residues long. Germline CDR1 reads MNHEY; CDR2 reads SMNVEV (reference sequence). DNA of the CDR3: TGTGCCAGCAGTGAAACTCACAGGGGCGAGCAGTACTTC. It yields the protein CASSETHRGEQYF.